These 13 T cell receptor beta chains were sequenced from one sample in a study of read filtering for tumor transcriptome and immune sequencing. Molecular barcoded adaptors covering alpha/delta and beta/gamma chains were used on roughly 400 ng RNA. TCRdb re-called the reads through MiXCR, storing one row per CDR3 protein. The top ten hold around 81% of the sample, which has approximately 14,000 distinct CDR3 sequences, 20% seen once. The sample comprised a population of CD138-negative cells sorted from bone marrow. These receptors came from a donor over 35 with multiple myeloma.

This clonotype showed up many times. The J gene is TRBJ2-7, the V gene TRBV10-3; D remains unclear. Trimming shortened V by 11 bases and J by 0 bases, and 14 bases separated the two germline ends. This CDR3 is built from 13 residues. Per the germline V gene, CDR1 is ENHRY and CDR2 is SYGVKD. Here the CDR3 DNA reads TGTGCCGTCGAAGGCCAGGACTCCTACGAGCAGTACTTC. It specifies CAVEGQDSYEQYF.

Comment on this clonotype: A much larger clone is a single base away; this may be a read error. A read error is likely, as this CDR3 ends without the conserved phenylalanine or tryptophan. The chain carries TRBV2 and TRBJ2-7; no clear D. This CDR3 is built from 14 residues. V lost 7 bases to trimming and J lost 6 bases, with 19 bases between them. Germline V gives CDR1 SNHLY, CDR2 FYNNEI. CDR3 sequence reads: CASTLGPEAIEQYS. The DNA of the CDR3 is TGTGCCAGCACCCTCGGACCTGAGGCTATCGAGCAGTACTCC.

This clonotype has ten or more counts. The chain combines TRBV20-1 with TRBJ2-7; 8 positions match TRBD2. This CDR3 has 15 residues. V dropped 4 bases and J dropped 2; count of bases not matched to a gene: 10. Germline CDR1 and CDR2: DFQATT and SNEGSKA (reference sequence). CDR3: CSAKSLAGGTYEQYF. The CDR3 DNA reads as TGCAGTGCTAAAAGCCTAGCGGGTGGAACCTACGAGCAGTACTTC.

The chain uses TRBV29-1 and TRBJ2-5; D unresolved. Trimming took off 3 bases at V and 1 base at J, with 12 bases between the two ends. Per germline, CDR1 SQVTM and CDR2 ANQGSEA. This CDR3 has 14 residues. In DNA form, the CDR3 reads TGCAGCGTTGACCTTGGGCGGACCCAAGAGACCCAGTACTTC. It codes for CSVDLGRTQETQYF.

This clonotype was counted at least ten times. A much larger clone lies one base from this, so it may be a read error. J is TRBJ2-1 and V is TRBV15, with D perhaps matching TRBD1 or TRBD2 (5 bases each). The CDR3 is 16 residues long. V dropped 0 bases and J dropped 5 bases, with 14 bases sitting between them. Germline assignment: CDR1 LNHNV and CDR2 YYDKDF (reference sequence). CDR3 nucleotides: TGTGCCACCAGCAGAGAACGGGGCAGGAGAGACAATGAGCAGTTCTTC. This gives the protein CATSRERGRRDNEQFF.

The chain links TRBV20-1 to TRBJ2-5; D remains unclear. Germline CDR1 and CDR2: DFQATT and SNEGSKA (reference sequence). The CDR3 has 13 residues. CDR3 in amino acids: CSPGSREGETQYF. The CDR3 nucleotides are TGCAGCCCTGGGTCAAGGGAAGGAGAGACCCAGTACTTC.

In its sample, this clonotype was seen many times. In DNA form, the CDR3 reads TGTGCCTGGAGCCTATGGGACAGCTCCTACGAGCAGTACTTC. Translated, it gives CAWSLWDSSYEQYF. V usage is TRBV30 and J usage is TRBJ2-7; 7 bases are shared with TRBD1. The CDR3 contains 14 residues. After removal of 3 bases from V and 0 bases from J, the junction contained 5 bases not matched to a gene. The germline V gene has CDR1 GTSNPN and CDR2 SVGIG (reference sequence). Full variable domain (remainder filled in from reference TRBV30 and TRBJ2-7): SQTIHQWPATLVQPVGSPLSLECTVEGTSNPNLYWYRQAAGRGLQLLFYSVGIGQISSEVPQNLSASRPQDRQFILSSKKLLLSDSGFYLCAWSLWDSSYEQYFGPGTRLTVT.

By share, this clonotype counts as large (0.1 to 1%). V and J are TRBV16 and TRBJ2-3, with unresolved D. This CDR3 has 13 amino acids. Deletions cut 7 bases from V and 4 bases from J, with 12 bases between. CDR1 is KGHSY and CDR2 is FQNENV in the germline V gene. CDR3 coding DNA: TGTGCCAGCACCCCATCCAGTTCAGATACGCAGTATTTT. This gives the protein CASTPSSSDTQYF. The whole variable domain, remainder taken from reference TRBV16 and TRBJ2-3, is GEEVAQTPKHLVRGEGQKAKLYCAPIKGHSYVFWYQQVLKNEFKFLISFQNENVFDETGMPKERFSAKCLPNSPCSLEIQATKLEDSAVYFCASTPSSSDTQYFGPGTRLTVL.

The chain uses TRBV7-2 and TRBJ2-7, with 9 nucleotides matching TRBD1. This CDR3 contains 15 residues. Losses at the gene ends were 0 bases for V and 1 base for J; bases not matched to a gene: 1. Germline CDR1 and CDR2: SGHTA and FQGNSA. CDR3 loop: CASSLAGTGSYEQYF. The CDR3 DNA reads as TGTGCCAGCAGCTTAGCCGGGACAGGGTCCTACGAGCAGTACTTC.

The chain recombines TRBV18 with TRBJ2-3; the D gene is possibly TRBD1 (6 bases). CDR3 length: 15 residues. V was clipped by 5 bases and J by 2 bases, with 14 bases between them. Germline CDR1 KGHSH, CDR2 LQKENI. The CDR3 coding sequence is TGTGCCAGCTCAGAGAGGCAGGGGCCCACAGATACGCAGTATTTT. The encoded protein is CASSERQGPTDTQYF.

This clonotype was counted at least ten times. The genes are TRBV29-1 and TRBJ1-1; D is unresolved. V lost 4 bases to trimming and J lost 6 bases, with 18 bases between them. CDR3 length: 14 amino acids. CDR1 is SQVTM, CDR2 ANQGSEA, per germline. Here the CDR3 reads CSVVGQRAGAEAFF. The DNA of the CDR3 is TGCAGCGTTGTAGGTCAGCGAGCGGGCGCTGAAGCTTTCTTT.

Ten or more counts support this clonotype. The CDR3 loop is CASSPSGSKDNEQFF. CDR3 DNA sequence: TGCGCCAGCAGCCCCAGCGGGAGTAAGGACAATGAGCAGTTCTTC. The V call is TRBV5-1, the J call TRBJ2-1, with 8 bases that match TRBD2. The J segment lost 5 bases and the V segment lost 4 bases, leaving 8 bases of the junction unmatched. The length of the CDR3 is 15 residues. Germline assignment: CDR1 SGHRS and CDR2 YFSETQ.

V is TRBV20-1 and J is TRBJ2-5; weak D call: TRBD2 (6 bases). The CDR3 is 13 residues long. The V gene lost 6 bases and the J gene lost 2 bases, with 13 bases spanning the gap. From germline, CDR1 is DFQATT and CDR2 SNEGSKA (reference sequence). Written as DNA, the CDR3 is TGCAGTGCGTTAGCGGCTCTTCAAGAGACCCAGTACTTC. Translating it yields CSALAALQETQYF.